Below, 19 T cell receptor beta chains from the same sample are listed, as sequenced in a study of blood T cell repertoires in COVID-19. Data came from immunoSEQ multiplex PCR; TCRdb stores just in-frame clones and leaves some out. The sample holds around 160,000 clones, approximately 80% seen once. The sequenced sample consisted of peripheral blood. These receptors originate from a woman between 35 and 50 years old with active or convalescent COVID-19.

This chain uses TRBV29-1 with TRBJ2-7, with 9 bases aligning to TRBD1. This CDR3 is built from 14 residues. Per germline, CDR1 SQVTM and CDR2 ANQGSEA. Trimming at V came to 6 bases and at J to 0 bases, leaving 6 bases not matched to a gene. The CDR3 spells CSVRQGGSSYEQYF. The CDR3 DNA sequence: TGCAGCGTCCGACAGGGGGGAAGCTCCTACGAGCAGTACTTC.

V gene TRBV28 combines with J gene TRBJ2-7; 9 bases are a match to TRBD1. J gave up 2 bases and V 5 bases, and 4 bases lay outside the gene matches. The germline V gene has CDR1 MDHEN and CDR2 SYDVKM. This CDR3 has 14 residues. The CDR3 reads CASSTGGATYEQYF. CDR3 sequence (DNA): TGTGCCAGCAGTACAGGGGGCGCGACCTACGAGCAGTACTTC. Full variable domain (outside the CDR3, taken from reference TRBV28 and TRBJ2-7): DVKVTQSSRYLVKRTGEKVFLECVQDMDHENMFWYRQDPGLGLRLIYFSYDVKMKEKGDIPEGYSVSREKKERFSLILESASTNQTSMYLCASSTGGATYEQYFGPGTRLTVT.

V and J are TRBV2 and TRBJ1-2; 8 positions agree with TRBD1. Per the germline V gene, CDR1 is SNHLY and CDR2 is FYNNEI. The CDR3 spans 15 residues. The ends lost 4 bases at V and 0 bases at J; junction bases unmatched: 4. CDR3 sequence reads: CASSAQGAANYGYTF. Here the CDR3 DNA reads TGTGCCAGCAGTGCTCAGGGGGCGGCTAACTATGGCTACACCTTC.

This chain uses TRBV18 with TRBJ1-5; the D is unclear. The CDR3 is made up of 15 amino acids. Trimming took 2 bases from V and 0 from J, leaving 8 bases between them. Per the germline V gene, CDR1 is KGHSH and CDR2 is LQKENI. The CDR3 reads CASSPGQVSNQPQHF. The CDR3 nucleotides are TGTGCCAGCTCACCAGGCCAGGTTAGCAATCAGCCCCAGCATTTT.

This chain links TRBV4-3 with TRBJ2-1, with 8 positions matching TRBD1. The CDR3 spans 15 residues. Germline CDR1 and CDR2: LGHNA and YSLEER. V shed 5 bases, J shed 6 bases, and the junction held 9 bases outside the gene matches. The CDR3 nucleotides read TGCGCCAGCAGCTCATCTGGACAGGGCTCCAATGAGCAGTTCTTC. This gives the protein CASSSSGQGSNEQFF.

The chain couples TRBV12-3 or TRBV12-4 to TRBJ1-1; D might be TRBD1 (5 bases). Trimming stripped 3 bases from V and 5 bases from J, with 10 bases between. This CDR3 region has 13 residues. For the CDR3, the DNA is TGTGCCAGCAGTTTTCAGGGAGGGACTGAAGCTTTCTTT. The encoded protein is CASSFQGGTEAFF.

The chain joins TRBV28 to TRBJ2-3; D might be TRBD2 (6 bases). From germline, CDR1 is MDHEN and CDR2 SYDVKM. The CDR3 sequence is 14 residues long. Trimming removed 10 bases at V and 0 bases at J, with 14 bases between. The CDR3 coding sequence is TGTGCCAATTCACGAGCGGGTAGCACAGATACGCAGTATTTT. This sequence encodes CANSRAGSTDTQYF.

The chain uses TRBV6-6 and TRBJ2-7, with D tentatively TRBD1 (6 bases). Trimming left V 6 bases short and J 5 bases short, with 11 bases between. This CDR3 spans 12 amino acids. Germline V gene data show CDR1 as MNHNY and CDR2 as SVGAGI (reference sequence). The CDR3 is CASSQQGHEQYF. CDR3 coding DNA: TGTGCCAGCAGCCAACAGGGTCACGAGCAGTACTTC.

V gene TRBV10-3 combines with J gene TRBJ2-3, with 8 bases that match TRBD2. The V gene's germline CDR1 is ENHRY and CDR2 SYGVKD. V was clipped by 10 bases and J by 2 bases; unmatched bases: 14. The CDR3 totals 16 residues. Here the CDR3 DNA reads TGTGCCACCACACGGGGGCGAGCGGGGGCCACAGATACGCAGTATTTT. Protein sequence: CATTRGRAGATDTQYF.

The chain couples TRBV27 to TRBJ1-2, with 9 bases lining up with TRBD1. The CDR3 spans 19 residues. Germline trimming cut 10 bases from V and 3 bases from J; bases unmatched to any gene: 24. Germline V CDR1 and CDR2: MNHEY, SMNVEV (reference sequence). The CDR3 sequence: CATPAPTGQGPSPDYGYTF. The CDR3 nucleotides are TGTGCCACCCCAGCACCAACCGGACAGGGGCCCTCCCCCGACTATGGCTACACCTTC.

V and J are TRBV19 and TRBJ2-1; 7 bases line up with TRBD2. The CDR3 extends over 17 amino acids. V was pared by 3 bases and J by 8 bases, with 16 bases of the junction left unmatched. The germline CDR1 and CDR2 sequences are LNHDA and SQIVND (reference sequence). The CDR3 spells CASSMRRGRSIRDEQFF. CDR3 coding DNA: TGTGCCAGTAGTATGCGACGCGGGAGATCCATCCGCGATGAGCAGTTCTTC.

The rearrangement links TRBV10-3 to TRBJ2-3; D uncertain. With 8 bases removed from V and 2 bases from J, the gap between germline ends came to 5 bases. Germline V gene data show CDR1 as ENHRY and CDR2 as SYGVKD. The CDR3 contains 11 residues. CDR3 amino acids: CAIGLTDTQYF. CDR3 in DNA: TGTGCCATCGGCCTCACAGATACGCAGTATTTT.

This chain connects TRBV15 to TRBJ1-5, with D hard to call. Germline assignment: CDR1 LNHNV and CDR2 YYDKDF (reference sequence). The CDR3 is made up of 18 amino acids. The V gene lost 0 bases and the J gene lost 0 bases, with 15 bases spanning the gap. The CDR3 bases are TGTGCCACCAGCAGAGATCTCTATTACCCTGATAGCAATCAGCCCCAGCATTTT. As protein: CATSRDLYYPDSNQPQHF.

The gene calls are TRBV9 and TRBJ2-7; 8 bases are a match to TRBD2. V shed 3 bases and J 5 bases; nucleotides not matched to a gene: 7. In germline, CDR1 is SGDLS, CDR2 YYNGEE. This CDR3 has 14 amino acids. Written as DNA, the CDR3 is TGTGCCAGCAGCGCCCCGGGGGGGGGAGACGAGCAGTACTTC. It codes for CASSAPGGGDEQYF.

This chain uses TRBV27 with TRBJ1-4; D may be TRBD1 (6 bases). V lost 0 bases and J lost 8, with 13 bases in between. Germline V lookup: CDR1 MNHEY, CDR2 SMNVEV (reference sequence). This CDR3 is built from 15 residues. This CDR3 is CASSLSYREGEKLFF. The DNA for the CDR3 is TGTGCCAGCAGTTTATCGTACAGGGAGGGCGAAAAACTGTTTTTT.

The chain carries TRBV27 and TRBJ1-2; D perhaps matches TRBD1 (6 bases). Germline CDR1 MNHEY, CDR2 SMNVEV (reference sequence). V lost 6 bases to trimming and J lost 0 bases, with 11 bases between them. The CDR3 runs to 14 residues. This chain's CDR3 is CASSPGHPNYGYTF. CDR3 nucleotides: TGTGCCAGCAGCCCGGGACACCCTAACTATGGCTACACCTTC.

The V call is TRBV11-3, the J call TRBJ1-1; TRBD1 matches at 9 bases. Germline trimming cut 3 bases from V and 9 bases from J; bases unmatched to any gene: 2. CDR3 length: 12 amino acids. CDR1 and CDR2 (germline): SGHNT, YENEEA. Here the CDR3 reads CASSLDRGKAFF. The DNA of the CDR3 is TGTGCCAGCAGCTTGGACAGGGGAAAAGCTTTCTTT. Variable domain in full (rest from reference TRBV11-3 and TRBJ1-1): EAGVVQSPRYKIIEKKQPVAFWCNPISGHNTLYWYLQNLGQGPELLIRYENEEAVDDSQLPKDRFSAERLKGVDSTLKIQPAELGDSAVYLCASSLDRGKAFFGQGTRLTVV.

The CDR3 spells CASSWTGLSGNTIYF. CDR3 in DNA: TGTGCCAGCAGTTGGACGGGACTCTCTGGAAACACCATATATTTT. The V gene is TRBV6-5, the J gene TRBJ1-3; D may be TRBD1 (5 bases). The CDR3 is made up of 15 amino acids. In germline, CDR1 is MNHEY, CDR2 SVGAGI. Trimming took off 4 bases at V and 0 bases at J, with 10 bases between the two ends.

The chain employs TRBV5-1 and TRBJ2-7; 10 bases align to TRBD1. The CDR3 is 14 residues long. V was clipped by 4 bases and J by 2 bases; unmatched bases: 3. Germline V lookup: CDR1 SGHRS, CDR2 YFSETQ. The CDR3 loop is CASSRGTGAYEQYF. DNA of the CDR3: TGCGCCAGCAGCCGTGGGACAGGGGCCTACGAGCAGTACTTC.